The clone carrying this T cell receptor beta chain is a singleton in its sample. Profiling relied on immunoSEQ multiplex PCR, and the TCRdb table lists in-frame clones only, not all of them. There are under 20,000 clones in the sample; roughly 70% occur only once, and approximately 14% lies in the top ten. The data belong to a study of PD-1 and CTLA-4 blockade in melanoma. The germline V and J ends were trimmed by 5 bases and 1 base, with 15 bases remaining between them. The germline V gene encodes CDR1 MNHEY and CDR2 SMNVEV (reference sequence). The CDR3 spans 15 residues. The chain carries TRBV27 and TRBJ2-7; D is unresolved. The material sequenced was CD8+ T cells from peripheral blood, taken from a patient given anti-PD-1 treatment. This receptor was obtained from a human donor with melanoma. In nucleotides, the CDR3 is TGTGCCAGCAGTGCAATTCTCCTAGGGTCCTACGAGCAGTACTTC. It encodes CASSAILLGSYEQYF.